These T cell receptor beta chains were read from a single sample in a study of blood T cell repertoires in COVID-19. Method: immunoSEQ multiplex PCR; TCRdb's copy keeps in-frame clones and lacks some. Of over 10,000 clones in the sample, approximately 72% are singletons; the top ten hold around 43%. Sequenced input: peripheral blood. Source of these receptors: a woman of 80 years or more with acute or convalescent COVID-19. Each CDR3 is given with its conserved first and last residue. The order of the fields is J gene, D gene, V gene, clone size, CDR3 DNA, CDR3 protein. A D gene is named only where the DNA matches it firmly. The size entry is marked missing in some rows and otherwise reads once, few, many or a size class.

TRBJ1-1 TRBD1 TRBV2 . TGTGCCAGCAGCGGGACAGTCACTGAAGCTTTCTTT CASSGTVTEAFF
TRBJ1-2 TRBD1 TRBV5-1 . TGCGCCAGCAGGTCCTCCGGGACAGGGTCTAACTATGGCTACACCTTC CASRSSGTGSNYGYTF
TRBJ1-1 . TRBV6-5 . TGTGCCAGCAATTCGGGTGACACTGAAGCTTTCTTT CASNSGDTEAFF
TRBJ1-1 . TRBV3-1/TRBV3-2 . TGTGCCAGCAGCCACCGCCAGGGGCCCGAAGCTTTCTTT CASSHRQGPEAFF
TRBJ1-2 TRBD1 TRBV19 . TGTGCCAGTACCCCCCGGGCAGGGGGTGCGCATGGCTACACCTTC CASTPRAGGAHGYTF
TRBJ1-2 TRBD1 TRBV6-5 few TGTGCCAGCAGTACTTCCGGGACAGGGGGTTATGGCTACACCTTC CASSTSGTGGYGYTF
TRBJ2-2 TRBD1 TRBV2 . TGTGCCAGCAGCGGACAGGGGGGAACCGGGGAGCTGTTTTTT CASSGQGGTGELFF
TRBJ1-1 TRBD1 TRBV3-1/TRBV3-2 . TGTGCCAGCAGCCGTAGGGGGCGGGAAGCTTTCTTT CASSRRGREAFF
TRBJ1-2 . TRBV2 . TGTGCCAGAAGAGACAGCTATGGCTACACCTTC CARRDSYGYTF
TRBJ1-1 . TRBV15 few TGTGCCACCAGCAGAGAGGGGGGGATTTGGTCAGAGATGAACACTGAAGCTTTCTTT CATSREGGIWSEMNTEAFF
TRBJ2-1 . TRBV30 . TGTGCCTGGAGTGTTTTCTATGAGCAGTTCTTC CAWSVFYEQFF
TRBJ1-2 TRBD1 TRBV11-2 many TGTGCCAGCAGCTCCCAAAACAGGGGGCTGAGCTATGGCTACACCTTC CASSSQNRGLSYGYTF
TRBJ2-1 . TRBV7-8 . TGTGCCAGCAGCTTAGCTACGGGGGTCAATGAGCAGTTCTTC CASSLATGVNEQFF
TRBJ2-7 TRBD2 TRBV5-1 . TGCGCCAGCAGCTTGGTGTTAGCGGGCTCCTACGAGCAGTACTTC CASSLVLAGSYEQYF
TRBJ2-7 . TRBV9 . TGTGCCAGCAGCGTAGATCAGGGTCCCTCCTACGAGCAGTACTTC CASSVDQGPSYEQYF
TRBJ1-1 TRBD1 TRBV5-1 . TGCGCCAGCAGCTTCACCGGGACAGCATATAACACTGAAGCTTTCTTT CASSFTGTAYNTEAFF
TRBJ2-5 . TRBV5-1 . TGCGCCAGCAACGATAACGACAGATACCAAGAGACCCAGTACTTC CASNDNDRYQETQYF
TRBJ1-5 . TRBV5-8 once TGTGCCAGCAGCTTGGTCGGGGGTAGTTTCAATCAGCCCCAGCATTTT CASSLVGGSFNQPQHF
TRBJ2-7 TRBD1 TRBV9 . TGTGCCAGCGGCCGGGACAGGGGCTACGAGCAGTACTTC CASGRDRGYEQYF
TRBJ2-1 TRBD2 TRBV6-5 . TGTGCCAGCAGGTTACTAGCGGGGGGGCTTCCTGAGCAGTTCTTC CASRLLAGGLPEQFF
TRBJ2-1 TRBD2 TRBV7-2 . TGTGCCAGCAGCTTCTCGGCTAGCGGGGGGGCCGGCTCCTACAATGAGCAGTTCTTC CASSFSASGGAGSYNEQFF
TRBJ1-6 TRBD1 TRBV2 . TGTGCCAGCAAAGGGACAGGGGGTACCACCTCCTATAATTCACCCCTCCACTTT CASKGTGGTTSYNSPLHF
TRBJ2-1 . TRBV3-1/TRBV3-2 . TGTGCCAGCAGGGCCTCTAGCGAGGGCAATGAGCAGTTCTTC CASRASSEGNEQFF
TRBJ1-2 . TRBV20-1 . TGCAGTGCTGGACAGCTACAAGGCTACACCTTC CSAGQLQGYTF
TRBJ1-2 TRBD1 TRBV19 . TGTGCCAGTACCATACGAGGGCAGGGGGCCTCGGGTGGCTACACCTTC CASTIRGQGASGGYTF
TRBJ1-4 TRBD1 TRBV28 . TGTGCCAGCAGCCCTCACAGGGGGAAACTGTTTTTT CASSPHRGKLFF
TRBJ2-3 . TRBV28 . TGTGCCAGCAATCCGGGTAGCACAGATACGCAGTATTTT CASNPGSTDTQYF
TRBJ2-7 TRBD2 TRBV6-2/TRBV6-3 . TGTGCCAGCAGTACCCTCGGGGCGGGGGGCTACGAGCAGTACTTC CASSTLGAGGYEQYF
TRBJ1-3 . TRBV30 . TGTGCCTGGCAACAGGGCGGAGGCACCATATATTTT CAWQQGGGTIYF
TRBJ2-7 . TRBV28 . TGTGCCAGCAGACAGGGAGTAGTTTCCTACGAGCAGTACTTC CASRQGVVSYEQYF
TRBJ1-6 . TRBV19 . TGTGCCAGTAGTGGTCAGACTAACGCTAATTCACCCCTCCACTTT CASSGQTNANSPLHF
TRBJ1-4 TRBD1 TRBV27 . TGTGCCAGCAGTTTATACGGACAGGGGCAAAAACTGTTTTTT CASSLYGQGQKLFF
TRBJ2-7 . TRBV29-1 . TGCAGCGTCCTACTGACAGACTACGAGCAGTACTTC CSVLLTDYEQYF
TRBJ1-1 . TRBV9 . TGTGCCAGCAGCGCCTCGCCAGGTGCAGACACTGAAGCTTTCTTT CASSASPGADTEAFF
TRBJ1-3 TRBD1 TRBV10-3 few TGTGCCATCAGTCCTGGACAGGCGGGCGGAAACACCATATATTTT CAISPGQAGGNTIYF
TRBJ1-1 TRBD1 TRBV5-1 . TGCGCCAGCAGCCCCACTGATGCTGCAGGGGGCACTGAAGCTTTCTTT CASSPTDAAGGTEAFF
TRBJ1-4 TRBD1 TRBV6-5 . TGTGCCAGCAGTTCAGGGACAGGGGTCGAAAAACTGTTTTTT CASSSGTGVEKLFF
TRBJ2-3 . TRBV18 . TGTGCCAGCTCACGGGGGGGCACAGATACGCAGTATTTT CASSRGGTDTQYF
TRBJ2-7 . TRBV6-2/TRBV6-3 . TGTGCCAGCAGTAGAAAAGCCCTCTCCTACGAGCAGTACTTC CASSRKALSYEQYF
TRBJ1-1 TRBD1 TRBV12-3/TRBV12-4 . TGTGCCAGCAGGTCTACAGGGGGCACTGAAGCTTTCTTT CASRSTGGTEAFF
TRBJ1-2 . TRBV29-1 . TGCAGCGTTGGGGGGGAACTCTATGGCTACACCTTC CSVGGELYGYTF
TRBJ2-7 TRBD2 TRBV7-6 once TGTGCCAGCAGCCCAAGAACGGGGGGTTACGAGCAGTACTTC CASSPRTGGYEQYF
TRBJ1-3 TRBD1 TRBV3-1/TRBV3-2 once TGTGCCAGCAGCCCCACAGGGGGCTCTGGAAACACCATATATTTT CASSPTGGSGNTIYF
TRBJ2-5 TRBD1 TRBV2 . TGTGCCAGCAGTTCAGGACAGGGACGGGCAGAGACCCAGTACTTC CASSSGQGRAETQYF
TRBJ2-7 TRBD2 TRBV7-8 . TGTGCCAGCACGCCGCGGGGGGGAAACTCCTACGAGCAGTACTTC CASTPRGGNSYEQYF
TRBJ2-5 . TRBV18 . TGTGCCAGCTCACCGACAGTCCAAGAGACCCAGTACTTC CASSPTVQETQYF
TRBJ2-7 TRBD1 TRBV27 . TGTGCCAGCAGTTTAATCCCAACAGGGGGAAGTCGGGAGCAGTACTTC CASSLIPTGGSREQYF
TRBJ2-3 . TRBV7-2 few TGTGCCAGCAGCTTGTGGGGAGGAAGCACAGATACGCAGTATTTT CASSLWGGSTDTQYF